This T cell receptor beta chain derives from a study of T cell changes during pregnancy in multiple sclerosis. Generated by immunoSEQ multiplex PCR, the TCRdb table keeps only in-frame clones and is missing some. The sample includes around 60,000 clones, 91% of them seen just once. The V segment lost 5 bases and the J segment 7 bases; nucleotides outside the gene matches: 6. The CDR3 runs to 14 residues. The V gene's germline CDR1 is SGHAT and CDR2 FQNNGV. The receptor was isolated from a female donor in good health, enrolled as a control in a pregnancy study. The starting material was CD4+ T cells from peripheral blood mononuclear cells, obtained after pregnancy. The chain employs TRBV11-2 and TRBJ2-7; 12 bases match TRBD1. CDR3: CASSRDRGLDEQYF. The CDR3 nucleotides read TGTGCCAGCAGCCGGGACAGGGGGCTGGATGAGCAGTACTTC.